This T cell receptor (beta chain) was sequenced for a study of monozygotic twins with inflammatory bowel disease (dated by TCRdb to between 2018 and 2020). Background for the entire study: The complete study included approximately 30 monozygotic twin pairs: 19 IBD-discordant Danish pairs and nine German pairs, of which four were IBD-concordant and five were IBD-discordant. The search for disease-associated traits relied mainly on comparing IBD patients with their genetically identical healthy co-twins within discordant pairs. Each individual had, on average, about 151 000 unique TCRalpha sequences and 181 000 unique TCRbeta sequences available for analysis.

The paper's findings and limits, for the study overall: Repertoire similarity did not differ between concordant and discordant twins, which could be due to limited statistical power. Distinction between different T cell subtypes could not be achieved in the analysis. Because patients received different immunosuppressive treatments, the repertoires may have picked up extra background noise and variability between individuals. The results gave no support for a single strong signal or clonotype linked to IBD. IBD patients shared fewer clonotypes with other individuals than healthy twins did, most markedly in patients showing signs of disease activity. IBD patients had lower TCRbeta repertoire diversity, measured by the inverse Simpson index, than their healthy co-twins.

Receptor amplification or capture employed 5' RACE. Preparation of each TCR library used about 4,000 ng of total RNA. For each sample, cDNA synthesis with SMARTScribe reverse transcriptase was split into eight separate reactions. During cDNA synthesis, template switching introduced unique molecular identifiers that contained a 6-nucleotide sample barcode. TCRalpha and TCRbeta cDNA was amplified in two nested PCRs of approximately 17 and 9 cycles, and bead purification was carried out after each PCR. Before amplification, the cDNA was both treated with uracil DNA-glycosylase and purified with the QIAquick PCR purification kit. In the second PCR, Illumina TruSeq-compatible adapters and sample-specific barcodes were added. TapeStation and Qubit were used to check library quality and concentration, and 5 ng of each library was pooled. The pooled libraries were sequenced with 2 x 100 bp reads and custom sequencing primers on an Illumina HiSeq2500 single-index Rapid Run. In the source study's methods: MiGEC version 1.2.6 was used for UMI-based consensus assembly, which corrected PCR and sequencing errors. V(D)J alignment, clonotype assembly and CDR3 extraction were performed with MiXCR version 2.1.1. Gene usage, clonotype sharing and MAIT/NKT TCR abundance were normalised by analysing the top 1000, 10 000 and 20 000 clonotypes per sample. Diversity was computed as the inverse Simpson index with the vegan R package after downsampling to 27 000 UMIs. Paired Mann-Whitney U tests were applied to discordant twin pairs, with Benjamini-Hochberg correction for multiple testing. TCRdb reprocessed the reads, so every CDR3 protein sequence counts as one entry and DNA is not shown. These V and J calls derive from TCRdb rather than the authors' analysis. The sample table holds 440,000 or so distinct CDR3 sequences. Of the sample, around 2.4% is held by the ten largest clones.

Including the terminal cysteine and phenylalanine, the CDR3 comprises 14 residues. No DNA accompanies this entry. The germline V gene (reference sequence) specifies LGHDT as CDR1 and YNNKEL as CDR2. In regard to this clonotype: Its antigen specificity is not known.

From each donor, a 2.5 ml peripheral blood sample was collected into PAXgene tubes and kept at -80 degrees C. Without T cell sorting, total RNA was isolated from whole blood using the PAXgene blood miRNA kit on an automated QIAcube. Peripheral blood from monozygotic twin pairs concordant or discordant for inflammatory bowel disease was subjected to deep TCRalpha and TCRbeta repertoire profiling with unique molecular barcoding. Smoking habits were recorded for all twin pairs, with individuals classified as current, former or never smokers. The sequence came from a human donor with ulcerative colitis or Crohn's disease, or a healthy co-twin of an affected twin (not recorded which). Sequencing input: blood. The sequence joins TRBV3-1 to TRBJ2-4; TCRdb picks TRBD1, but there is no DNA to check that call. The CDR3 protein is CASRPGGAGNIQYF.